Below, 8 T cell receptor beta chains from the same sample are listed, as sequenced in a study of blood T cell repertoires in COVID-19. Data came from immunoSEQ multiplex PCR; TCRdb stores just in-frame clones and leaves some out. The sample includes tens of thousands of clones, more than 75% of them seen just once. Sequencing was performed on peripheral blood. The receptors originated from a man aged 55 to 70 with active or convalescent COVID-19.

The chain couples TRBV7-2 to TRBJ1-5; D unclear. The ends were cut back, 7 bases at V and 3 bases at J, with 10 bases in the middle. CDR1 is SGHTA, CDR2 FQGNSA, per germline. The CDR3 runs to 13 residues. CDR3 DNA sequence: TGTGCCAGCAACGAGGGATTCAATCAGCCCCAGCATTTT. Its protein product is CASNEGFNQPQHF. The complete variable domain, with remaining parts taken from reference TRBV7-2 and TRBJ1-5, reads GAGVSQSPSNKVTEKGKDVELRCDPISGHTALYWYRQSLGQGLEFLIYFQGNSAPDKSGLPSDRFSAERTGGSVSTLTIQRTQQEDSAVYLCASNEGFNQPQHFGDGTRLSIL.

This rearrangement joins TRBV19 to TRBJ2-7; 10 nucleotides align to TRBD1. Germline V gene lookup returns CDR1 LNHDA and CDR2 SQIVND (reference sequence). Unmatched junction bases numbered 4, after V lost 8 bases and J lost 3 bases. The CDR3 is 13 residues long. As DNA, the CDR3 is TGTGCCAGTGCCGGGACAGGGGACTACGAGCAGTACTTC. Protein product: CASAGTGDYEQYF.

The chain links TRBV30 to TRBJ1-4, with TRBD1 matching 7 bases. The CDR3 length is 13 residues. The germline V gene has CDR1 GTSNPN and CDR2 SVGIG (reference sequence). With V trimmed by 5 bases and J by 4 bases, 4 bases remained unmatched. For the CDR3, the DNA is TGTGCCTGGGGCCGGGACAGTAATGAAAAACTGTTTTTT. Its protein product is CAWGRDSNEKLFF.

The V call is TRBV19, the J call TRBJ2-5; tentatively, D is TRBD2 (5 bases). The CDR3 has 16 amino acids. V lost 1 base to trimming and J lost 2 bases, with 14 bases between them. Germline-derived CDR1 and CDR2 are LNHDA and SQIVND (reference sequence). CDR3 region: CASSIGEARGQETQYF. CDR3 in DNA: TGTGCCAGTAGTATAGGCGAGGCCCGAGGGCAAGAGACCCAGTACTTC.

The CDR3 protein is CASSQYSPRDGYTF. Here the CDR3 DNA reads TGTGCCAGCAGCCAATACTCCCCACGCGATGGCTACACCTTC. The gene calls are TRBV14 and TRBJ1-2; no firm D call. The CDR3 loop spans 14 amino acids. Per germline, CDR1 SGHDN and CDR2 FVKESK. V dropped 2 bases and J dropped 6 bases, with 13 bases sitting between them. Supplemented by reference TRBV14 and TRBJ1-2, the full variable domain reads EAGVTQFPSHSVIEKGQTVTLRCDPISGHDNLYWYRRVMGKEIKFLLHFVKESKQDESGMPNNRFLAERTGGTYSTLKVQPAELEDSGVYFCASSQYSPRDGYTFGSGTRLTVV.

J is TRBJ2-1 and V is TRBV4-1, with a possible D match to TRBD2 (6 bases). Trimming stripped 4 bases from V and 6 bases from J, with 22 bases between. Germline V gene sequence: CDR1 MGHRA, CDR2 YSYEKL. CDR3 size: 17 residues. The chain's CDR3 is CASSPHGLRDGFNEQFF. The CDR3 DNA reads TGCGCCAGCAGCCCACACGGATTGCGGGACGGTTTCAATGAGCAGTTCTTC.

The rearrangement joins TRBV11-2 to TRBJ1-5; 9 positions agree with TRBD1. V was pared by 5 bases and J by 5 bases, with 10 bases of the junction left unmatched. The CDR3 spans 16 residues. The germline gives CDR1 SGHAT, CDR2 FQNNGV. Here the CDR3 DNA reads TGTGCCAGCAGCCTAGGCGGGACAGGGAGGTATCAGCCCCAGCATTTT. Amino acid sequence: CASSLGGTGRYQPQHF.

The chain combines TRBV6-5 with TRBJ1-6, with TRBD1 matching over 9 bases. J gave up 15 bases and V 3 bases, and 12 bases lay outside the gene matches. The CDR3 has 15 residues. The germline CDR1 and CDR2 sequences are MNHEY and SVGAGI. CDR3 region: CASSYSGTGSRLLHF. CDR3 nucleotides: TGTGCCAGCAGTTATTCCGGGACAGGGTCGAGGCTCCTCCACTTT.